A single sample gave rise to the 20 T cell receptor beta chains below, sequenced in a study of blood T cell repertoires in COVID-19. Only in-frame clones appear in the TCRdb table, and some are missing; sequencing was by immunoSEQ multiplex PCR. The data show 180,000 or so clones, with around 80% seen just once and 15% held by the top ten. The sample was PBMCs or T cells enriched from blood (not recorded which). Source of these receptors: a man aged 50-59 years who had recovered from COVID-19.

The chain has TRBV2 and TRBJ2-5; a weak D match, TRBD1 (6 bases). The CDR3 has 14 amino acids. Germline-derived CDR1 and CDR2 are SNHLY and FYNNEI. V lost 5 bases, J lost 5 bases, and 15 bases lay in between. The CDR3 sequence is CASSPGFQGETQYF. CDR3 in DNA: TGTGCCAGCAGTCCAGGGTTTCAGGGGGAGACCCAGTACTTC.

This chain joins TRBV6-4 and TRBJ1-2; TRBD1 matches 8 bases. The length of the CDR3 is 16 residues. Trimming removed 0 bases from V and 8 bases from J; junction bases left unmatched: 11. Germline values: CDR1 MRHNA, CDR2 SNTAGT. This chain's CDR3 is CASSDSRDRRSGGYTF. CDR3 sequence (DNA): TGTGCCAGCAGTGACTCGAGGGACAGGCGATCTGGGGGCTACACCTTC.

This rearrangement joins TRBV5-1 to TRBJ1-2, with D perhaps TRBD1 (6 bases). The CDR3 length is 15 residues. Germline V gene data show CDR1 as SGHRS and CDR2 as YFSETQ. The V and J ends lost 4 bases and 4 bases respectively, with 17 bases between them. Here the CDR3 reads CASSRWGTSSYGYTF. The CDR3, as DNA: TGCGCCAGCAGCCGGTGGGGGACAAGTTCCTATGGCTACACCTTC.

V and J are TRBV11-2 and TRBJ1-3; 7 nucleotides line up with TRBD1. CDR1 and CDR2 from the germline V gene are SGHAT and FQNNGV. The J segment lost 3 bases and the V segment lost 2 bases, leaving 4 bases of the junction unmatched. This CDR3 is built from 15 residues. This chain's CDR3 is CASSLRRDSGNTIYF. The CDR3 nucleotides read TGTGCCAGCAGCTTAAGAAGGGACAGTGGAAACACCATATATTTT.

This chain connects TRBV4-1 to TRBJ1-1; a weak D match, TRBD1 (5 bases). CDR1 is MGHRA and CDR2 is YSYEKL in the germline V gene. V was cut by 0 bases and J by 4 bases, with 9 bases left in between. The length of the CDR3 is 14 residues. The CDR3 nucleotides are TGCGCCAGCAGCCAAGATACAGGACCCACTGAAGCTTTCTTT. Amino acid sequence: CASSQDTGPTEAFF.

The gene calls are TRBV5-1 and TRBJ2-5; D is uncertain. The V gene lost 0 bases and the J gene lost 5 bases, with 11 bases spanning the gap. The CDR3 extends over 14 amino acids. Germline-derived CDR1 and CDR2 are SGHRS and YFSETQ. The CDR3 is CASSLATAVETQYF. CDR3 DNA sequence: TGCGCCAGCAGCTTGGCCACAGCCGTCGAGACCCAGTACTTC.

The rearrangement uses TRBV6-4 and TRBJ2-3; 11 positions match TRBD2. Germline V lookup: CDR1 MRHNA, CDR2 SNTAGT. Trimming cost V 5 bases and J 3 bases; bases outside gene matches: 4. CDR3 length equals 15 residues. DNA of the CDR3: TGTGCCAGCAGTCCGGGGACTAGCGGAACAGATACGCAGTATTTT. Translation: CASSPGTSGTDTQYF.

V and J are TRBV6-1 and TRBJ1-4; no definite D call. The V end was cut by 7 bases, the J end by 8 bases, with 11 bases between. The CDR3 covers 12 residues. The germline CDR1 and CDR2 sequences are MNHNS and SASEGT. The CDR3 region has the DNA TGTGCCAGCAAGCAGATACAGGAAAAACTGTTTTTT. This codes for CASKQIQEKLFF.

The rearrangement uses TRBV7-2 and TRBJ2-5; perhaps TRBD1 as D (5 bases). V lost 5 bases and J 4 bases, leaving 17 bases between the germline ends. The germline V gene has CDR1 SGHTA and CDR2 FQGNSA. The CDR3 runs 15 residues. CDR3 protein: CASSLGPNQGETQYF. The CDR3 region has the DNA TGTGCCAGCAGCCTTGGACCTAATCAGGGAGAGACCCAGTACTTC.

J is TRBJ2-5 and V is TRBV5-1, with D possibly being TRBD2 (5 bases). Germline V lookup: CDR1 SGHRS, CDR2 YFSETQ. The CDR3 spans 14 residues. The V and J ends lost 0 bases and 5 bases respectively, with 11 bases between them. CDR3 sequence reads: CASSLGHGVETQYF. The CDR3 DNA is TGCGCCAGCAGCTTGGGACACGGGGTGGAGACCCAGTACTTC.

This clone has only one observation. The rearrangement links TRBV10-3 to TRBJ2-3; 11 nucleotides align to TRBD2. The CDR3 spans 18 residues. Germline trimming cut 5 bases from V and 1 base from J; bases unmatched to any gene: 11. Germline CDR1 ENHRY, CDR2 SYGVKD. CDR3 protein: CAISPTAGTSGGTDTQYF. For the CDR3, the DNA is TGTGCCATCAGTCCTACCGCCGGGACTAGCGGAGGCACAGATACGCAGTATTTT.

In its sample, this clone was seen a few times. This rearrangement joins TRBV27 to TRBJ2-1, with D unclear. CDR1 is MNHEY and CDR2 is SMNVEV in the germline V gene (reference sequence). This CDR3 has 14 amino acids. The germline V and J ends were trimmed by 2 bases and 8 bases, with 13 bases remaining between them. CDR3 nucleotides: TGTGCCAGCAGTTTAAATCGTCCCTCCCATGAGCAGTTCTTC. Translation: CASSLNRPSHEQFF.

This clone was seen a handful of times. This rearrangement joins TRBV6-5 to TRBJ1-1; 7 bases are a match to TRBD1. V dropped 4 bases and J dropped 7; count of bases not matched to a gene: 6. This CDR3 has 13 residues. Germline CDR1 and CDR2: MNHEY and SVGAGI. This CDR3 is CASSSTGVGEAFF. CDR3 DNA sequence: TGTGCCAGCAGTTCTACAGGGGTAGGTGAAGCTTTCTTT.

This clone was detected once. V usage is TRBV3-1 (or the pseudogene TRBV3-2) and J usage is TRBJ1-1, with a tentative D call TRBD1 (6 bases). The CDR3 covers 14 residues. Trimming shortened V by 8 bases and J by 0 bases, and 13 bases separated the two germline ends. The V gene's germline CDR1 is LGHDT and CDR2 YNNKEL (reference sequence). The DNA of the CDR3 is TGTGCCAGCCGCCGTGGGACATTGAACACTGAAGCTTTCTTT. It codes for CASRRGTLNTEAFF.

This chain links TRBV7-9 with TRBJ1-4, with a tentative D call TRBD1 (5 bases). Trimming cost V 5 bases and J 2 bases, with 12 bases left between them. The CDR3 contains 15 residues. Germline V gene sequence: CDR1 SEHNR, CDR2 FQNEAQ (reference sequence). The CDR3: CASSRQTETNEKLFF. The DNA of the CDR3 is TGTGCCAGCAGCCGTCAGACAGAGACTAATGAAAAACTGTTTTTT.

V and J are TRBV30 and TRBJ1-2; D perhaps matches TRBD1 (5 bases). The CDR3 length is 13 residues. The V end lost 2 bases, the J end lost 5 bases, and 12 bases lay between the germline ends. Germline loops: CDR1 GTSNPN, CDR2 SVGIG (reference sequence). CDR3 in amino acids: CAWSIGARYGYTF. CDR3 coding DNA: TGTGCCTGGAGTATAGGGGCGCGGTATGGCTACACCTTC.

The rearrangement joins TRBV18 to TRBJ1-2; D gene unclear. Trimming took 6 bases from V and 8 from J, leaving 13 bases between them. Per the germline V gene, CDR1 is KGHSH and CDR2 is LQKENI. The CDR3 consists of 12 residues. The CDR3 protein is CASSSPGLGYTF. The CDR3 DNA is TGTGCCAGCTCTTCCCCGGGTCTCGGCTACACCTTC.

The chain joins TRBV7-2 to TRBJ1-2; the D is unclear. The CDR3 spans 16 residues. Germline lookup yields CDR1 SGHTA and CDR2 FQGNSA. Trimming removed 0 bases at V and 4 bases at J, with 15 bases between. For the CDR3, the DNA is TGTGCCAGCAGCTTAGCAAGTGCGTCCCCTGCCTATGGCTACACCTTC. Protein sequence: CASSLASASPAYGYTF.

This clone occurred many times. This rearrangement joins TRBV28 to TRBJ2-7; 9 bases align to TRBD1. The CDR3 spans 14 residues. J was trimmed by 3 bases and V by 10 bases; bases with no gene match: 10. Germline V gives CDR1 MDHEN, CDR2 SYDVKM. The CDR3 reads CATTADRGGYEQYF. For the CDR3, the DNA is TGTGCCACCACCGCGGACAGGGGAGGCTACGAGCAGTACTTC.

In DNA, the CDR3 is TGTGCCAGCAGCTCAGGCGAGATAGCCAAAAACATTCAGTACTTC. Its translation is CASSSGEIAKNIQYF. This rearrangement joins TRBV6-5 to TRBJ2-4; D call uncertain. Trimming pared 6 bases from V and 0 bases from J, leaving 12 bases between. CDR3 length: 15 residues. Germline CDR1 reads MNHEY; CDR2 reads SVGAGI.